Listed below are T cell receptor beta chains from one sample, sequenced in a study of blood T cell repertoires in COVID-19. Libraries were prepared by immunoSEQ multiplex PCR; TCRdb keeps only in-frame clonotypes and omits some of them. In the table there are about 260,000 clones, approximately 83% of which are singletons. Specimen: peripheral blood. The source of these receptors is a woman in her forties or fifties who had recovered from COVID-19. Both conserved end residues are part of each CDR3. A D gene is named only where the DNA matches it firmly. Size is stated for part of the rows, as once, few or many counts, or as a class when the clone is expanded.

TRBD2	TRBV7-2	-	18	TRBJ2-1	CASSFTFSGGSVYNEQFF	TGTGCCAGCAGCTTTACATTTAGCGGGGGGTCGGTCTACAATGAGCAGTTCTTC
TRBD2	TRBV3-1/TRBV3-2	-	17	TRBJ2-1	CASSQETSGSSYNEQFF	TGTGCCAGCAGCCAAGAAACTAGCGGGAGCTCCTACAATGAGCAGTTCTTC
-	TRBV13	-	15	TRBJ2-7	CASSSNRESSYEQYF	TGTGCCAGCAGCTCTAACAGGGAAAGCTCCTACGAGCAGTACTTC
-	TRBV6-1	-	20	TRBJ2-5	CASSEVEEGGGVWSQETQYF	TGTGCCAGCAGTGAAGTGGAGGAGGGAGGAGGAGTTTGGTCTCAAGAGACCCAGTACTTC
TRBD1	TRBV28	many	15	TRBJ1-1	CASSWTGGVSYRAFF	TGTGCCAGCAGCTGGACAGGGGGCGTAAGTTACCGAGCTTTCTTT
TRBD1	TRBV28	-	13	TRBJ1-4	CASGQGLREKLFF	TGTGCCAGCGGACAGGGACTTAGGGAAAAACTGTTTTTT
-	TRBV28	-	13	TRBJ1-6	CASLRWYNSPLHF	TGTGCCAGTCTCAGGTGGTATAATTCACCCCTCCACTTT
TRBD1	TRBV27	-	14	TRBJ2-7	CASSLRQGAYEQYF	TGTGCCAGCAGTCTACGACAGGGGGCCTACGAGCAGTACTTC
TRBD2	TRBV7-3	-	18	TRBJ2-5	CASSLMDPLAGGRETQYF	TGTGCCAGCAGCTTAATGGATCCACTAGCGGGGGGTCGGGAGACCCAGTACTTC
-	TRBV28	-	12	TRBJ1-5	CASNQGSQPQHF	TGTGCCAGCAACCAGGGCAGTCAGCCCCAGCATTTT
-	TRBV6-5	-	15	TRBJ1-1	CASSYSIEWNTEAFF	TGTGCCAGCAGTTACTCGATTGAGTGGAACACTGAAGCTTTCTTT
TRBD2	TRBV19	-	15	TRBJ2-2	CASSIRGLVTGELFF	TGTGCCAGTAGTATTCGGGGACTAGTGACCGGGGAGCTGTTTTTT
-	TRBV6-6	-	13	TRBJ1-6	CASRGSVNSPLHF	TGTGCCAGCAGAGGCAGCGTTAATTCACCCCTCCACTTT
-	TRBV19	-	17	TRBJ1-1	CASSLTNWKGLNTEAFF	TGTGCCAGTAGTCTAACGAATTGGAAGGGGCTGAACACTGAAGCTTTCTTT
-	TRBV6-2/TRBV6-3	-	16	TRBJ1-4	CASSYSRGTTNEKLFF	TGTGCCAGCAGTTACTCGCGGGGGACTACTAATGAAAAACTGTTTTTT
TRBD2	TRBV9	-	15	TRBJ2-7	CASSVGLAGFGEQYF	TGTGCCAGCAGCGTGGGACTAGCGGGGTTCGGCGAGCAGTACTTC
TRBD1	TRBV6-2/TRBV6-3	few	15	TRBJ1-3	CASSLRQGYGNTIYF	TGTGCCAGCAGTCTTCGACAGGGCTACGGAAACACCATATATTTT
-	TRBV5-4	-	16	TRBJ1-1	CASSLEARSANTEAFF	TGTGCCAGCAGCTTGGAGGCCAGGTCCGCGAACACTGAAGCTTTCTTT
TRBD2	TRBV3-1/TRBV3-2	-	18	TRBJ2-5	CASSQVSSGGPGEETQYF	TGTGCCAGCAGCCAAGTCTCTAGCGGGGGGCCGGGGGAAGAGACCCAGTACTTC
-	TRBV9	-	14	TRBJ1-1	CASSPGGGGTEAFF	TGTGCCAGCAGCCCGGGGGGAGGAGGCACTGAAGCTTTCTTT
TRBD1	TRBV7-8	-	20	TRBJ1-6	CASSLYRIGRGSSYNSPLHF	TGTGCCAGCAGCTTATACCGTATTGGCAGGGGGAGCTCCTATAATTCACCCCTCCACTTT
-	TRBV12-3/TRBV12-4	-	13	TRBJ1-2	CASNKEGLYGYTF	TGTGCCAGCAACAAGGAGGGCCTCTATGGCTACACCTTC
-	TRBV6-5	-	13	TRBJ1-5	CASSSLLHQPQHF	TGTGCCAGCAGCTCCCTCCTTCATCAGCCCCAGCATTTT
-	TRBV5-1	-	13	TRBJ1-2	CASSLGGRDGYTF	TGCGCCAGCAGCTTGGGCGGGAGGGACGGCTACACCTTC
TRBD2	TRBV7-2	-	15	TRBJ2-7	CASSPRAGAAYEQYF	TGTGCCAGCAGCCCTAGAGCGGGAGCAGCCTACGAGCAGTACTTC
-	TRBV7-3	-	14	TRBJ1-2	CASSSWGGDYGYTF	TGTGCCAGCAGCTCCTGGGGAGGGGACTATGGCTACACCTTC